This is a list of T cell receptor beta chains from one sample in a study of T cell responses to AZD1222 COVID-19 vaccine. Assay used: immunoSEQ multiplex PCR; TCRdb lists only in-frame clones, some missing. The table lists approximately 190,000 clones, approximately 91% of them singletons. The sequences come from peripheral blood, collected on day 0 of AZD1222 vaccination. Every receptor here comes from an adult in good health. CDR3s include the opening cysteine and the closing phenylalanine or tryptophan. The order of the fields is D gene, clone size, J gene, V gene, CDR3 protein, CDR3 DNA. The D gene is left open where the match is weak. Size is stated for part of the rows, as once, few or many counts, or as a class when the clone is expanded.

d_call: .
clone_size: .
j_call: TRBJ2-5
v_call: TRBV6-5
cdr3_aa: CASTMEGAGETQYF
cdr3_nt: TGTGCCAGCACAATGGAGGGGGCTGGAGAGACCCAGTACTTC

d_call: .
clone_size: .
j_call: TRBJ2-2
v_call: TRBV4-2
cdr3_aa: CASRPRGKGDTGELFF
cdr3_nt: TGTGCCAGCAGGCCAAGGGGAAAGGGGGACACCGGGGAGCTGTTTTTT

d_call: TRBD2
clone_size: .
j_call: TRBJ2-1
v_call: TRBV11-2
cdr3_aa: CASSFLAGGRNEQFF
cdr3_nt: TGTGCCAGCAGCTTTTTAGCGGGGGGGCGCAATGAGCAGTTCTTC

d_call: TRBD2
clone_size: once
j_call: TRBJ2-7
v_call: TRBV15
cdr3_aa: CATSRVFGGSYEQYF
cdr3_nt: TGTGCCACCAGCAGAGTATTCGGGGGGTCCTACGAGCAGTACTTC

d_call: .
clone_size: .
j_call: TRBJ1-6
v_call: TRBV28
cdr3_aa: CASSEVILEPLHF
cdr3_nt: TGTGCCAGCAGTGAAGTGATCTTAGAACCCCTCCACTTT

d_call: .
clone_size: once
j_call: TRBJ2-1
v_call: TRBV5-1
cdr3_aa: CASSLGFGDRIGGNEQFF
cdr3_nt: TGCGCCAGCAGCTTGGGATTCGGGGACCGAATTGGGGGGAATGAGCAGTTCTTC

d_call: .
clone_size: .
j_call: TRBJ2-1
v_call: TRBV25-1
cdr3_aa: CASGSGNEQFF
cdr3_nt: TGTGCCAGCGGGTCGGGGAATGAGCAGTTCTTC

d_call: .
clone_size: .
j_call: TRBJ2-1
v_call: TRBV23-1
cdr3_aa: CASSQRNRVNEQFF
cdr3_nt: TGCGCCAGCAGTCAGCGAAACAGGGTGAATGAGCAGTTCTTC

d_call: .
clone_size: .
j_call: TRBJ1-2
v_call: TRBV7-2
cdr3_aa: CASSLGGNYGYTF
cdr3_nt: TGTGCCAGCAGCTTAGGGGGCAACTATGGCTACACCTTC

d_call: .
clone_size: once
j_call: TRBJ1-5
v_call: TRBV2
cdr3_aa: CASSVSLGQPQHF
cdr3_nt: TGTGCCAGCAGTGTATCTCTAGGGCAGCCCCAGCATTTT

d_call: .
clone_size: .
j_call: TRBJ1-4
v_call: TRBV29-1
cdr3_aa: CSVVVAATNEKLFF
cdr3_nt: TGCAGCGTTGTAGTCGCAGCAACTAATGAAAAACTGTTTTTT

d_call: .
clone_size: .
j_call: TRBJ2-1
v_call: TRBV7-2
cdr3_aa: CASSPGTRGYEQFF
cdr3_nt: TGTGCCAGCAGCCCCGGGACCCGCGGGTATGAGCAGTTCTTC

d_call: TRBD1
clone_size: .
j_call: TRBJ1-1
v_call: TRBV5-1
cdr3_aa: CASSTDRVEAFF
cdr3_nt: TGCGCCAGCAGCACCGACAGGGTCGAAGCTTTCTTT

d_call: .
clone_size: .
j_call: TRBJ1-4
v_call: TRBV7-2
cdr3_aa: CASSLGPAANEKLFF
cdr3_nt: TGTGCCAGCAGCTTAGGTCCGGCGGCTAATGAAAAACTGTTTTTT

d_call: .
clone_size: .
j_call: TRBJ2-1
v_call: TRBV9
cdr3_aa: CASSRGLYEQFF
cdr3_nt: TGTGCCAGCAGCCGGGGTCTGTATGAGCAGTTCTTC

d_call: TRBD2
clone_size: .
j_call: TRBJ2-1
v_call: TRBV6-2/TRBV6-3
cdr3_aa: CASSYAREGPYNEQFF
cdr3_nt: TGTGCCAGCAGTTACGCCAGGGAGGGGCCCTACAATGAGCAGTTCTTC

d_call: .
clone_size: .
j_call: TRBJ2-1
v_call: TRBV19
cdr3_aa: CASSTGTNEQFF
cdr3_nt: TGTGCCAGTAGTACAGGGACCAATGAGCAGTTCTTC

d_call: TRBD2
clone_size: .
j_call: TRBJ2-2
v_call: TRBV4-3
cdr3_aa: CASSPEGRGAGELFF
cdr3_nt: TGCGCCAGCAGCCCCGAGGGCCGGGGGGCCGGGGAGCTGTTTTTT

d_call: .
clone_size: .
j_call: TRBJ1-1
v_call: TRBV7-9
cdr3_aa: CASSLTGDTEAFF
cdr3_nt: TGTGCCAGCAGCCTCACCGGAGACACTGAAGCTTTCTTT

d_call: .
clone_size: .
j_call: TRBJ2-1
v_call: TRBV29-1
cdr3_aa: CSVFFSGQSEQFF
cdr3_nt: TGCAGCGTCTTCTTCTCCGGACAGTCTGAGCAGTTCTTC

d_call: TRBD1
clone_size: .
j_call: TRBJ1-1
v_call: TRBV6-5
cdr3_aa: CASSTGTGNTEAFF
cdr3_nt: TGTGCCAGCAGTACCGGGACAGGGAACACTGAAGCTTTCTTT

d_call: .
clone_size: .
j_call: TRBJ2-7
v_call: TRBV20-1
cdr3_aa: CSASRRGSYEQYF
cdr3_nt: TGCAGTGCTAGTCGGCGGGGCTCCTACGAGCAGTACTTC

d_call: .
clone_size: few
j_call: TRBJ1-5
v_call: TRBV23-1
cdr3_aa: CASDPFIPTTNQPQHF
cdr3_nt: TGCGCCAGCGACCCCTTTATCCCCACAACAAATCAGCCCCAGCATTTT

d_call: TRBD1
clone_size: .
j_call: TRBJ2-7
v_call: TRBV28
cdr3_aa: CASSLRTGDYEQYF
cdr3_nt: TGTGCCAGCAGTCTACGGACAGGGGATTACGAGCAGTACTTC

d_call: TRBD2
clone_size: .
j_call: TRBJ2-1
v_call: TRBV20-1
cdr3_aa: CSASRLAGGVVLIYNEQFF
cdr3_nt: TGCAGTGCTAGTCGACTAGCGGGAGGGGTAGTTCTAATCTACAATGAGCAGTTCTTC

d_call: .
clone_size: once
j_call: TRBJ2-1
v_call: TRBV10-1
cdr3_aa: CASSGDSYNEQFF
cdr3_nt: TGCGCCAGCTCGGGGGACTCCTACAATGAGCAGTTCTTC

d_call: TRBD1
clone_size: .
j_call: TRBJ2-3
v_call: TRBV7-9
cdr3_aa: CASSYGTGGTDTQYF
cdr3_nt: TGTGCCAGCAGCTACGGGACAGGGGGCACAGATACGCAGTATTTT

d_call: TRBD1
clone_size: .
j_call: TRBJ1-6
v_call: TRBV5-4
cdr3_aa: CASSTRQGAPVNSPLHF
cdr3_nt: TGTGCCAGCAGCACGCGACAGGGGGCGCCTGTTAATTCACCCCTCCACTTT

d_call: TRBD2
clone_size: .
j_call: TRBJ2-5
v_call: TRBV7-9
cdr3_aa: CASSLAGTSVETQYF
cdr3_nt: TGTGCCAGCAGCTTAGCCGGGACTAGCGTAGAGACCCAGTACTTC

d_call: TRBD2
clone_size: .
j_call: TRBJ2-1
v_call: TRBV7-6
cdr3_aa: CASAVAGGFGNEQFF
cdr3_nt: TGTGCCAGCGCCGTAGCGGGAGGTTTTGGCAATGAGCAGTTCTTC

d_call: TRBD1
clone_size: .
j_call: TRBJ1-5
v_call: TRBV19
cdr3_aa: CASSKQGAQVQPQHF
cdr3_nt: TGTGCCAGTAGTAAACAGGGGGCGCAGGTGCAGCCCCAGCATTTT

d_call: .
clone_size: .
j_call: TRBJ2-1
v_call: TRBV5-4
cdr3_aa: CASTEGGDTYNEQFF
cdr3_nt: TGTGCCAGCACCGAAGGCGGGGACACCTACAATGAGCAGTTCTTC

d_call: .
clone_size: once
j_call: TRBJ2-7
v_call: TRBV19
cdr3_aa: CASSPPPGTHPYEQYF
cdr3_nt: TGTGCCAGTAGCCCACCCCCCGGGACACATCCCTACGAGCAGTACTTC

d_call: TRBD1
clone_size: .
j_call: TRBJ1-1
v_call: TRBV3-1/TRBV3-2
cdr3_aa: CASSQNFRDRERAFF
cdr3_nt: TGTGCCAGCAGCCAAAATTTCCGGGACAGGGAGAGAGCTTTCTTT

d_call: .
clone_size: .
j_call: TRBJ2-3
v_call: TRBV20-1
cdr3_aa: CSADPTDTQYF
cdr3_nt: TGCAGTGCCGACCCCACAGATACGCAGTATTTT

d_call: .
clone_size: .
j_call: TRBJ2-1
v_call: TRBV21-1
cdr3_aa: CASSNVATEEHNEQFF
cdr3_nt: TGTGCCAGCAGCAATGTGGCGACCGAAGAACACAATGAGCAGTTCTTC

d_call: TRBD1
clone_size: .
j_call: TRBJ1-1
v_call: TRBV6-5
cdr3_aa: CASSPGQGGAEAFF
cdr3_nt: TGTGCCAGCAGTCCCGGCCAGGGGGGGGCTGAAGCTTTCTTT

d_call: .
clone_size: .
j_call: TRBJ1-6
v_call: TRBV28
cdr3_aa: CASSRIAQRSPLHF
cdr3_nt: TGTGCCAGCAGCCGGATAGCTCAGCGTTCACCCCTCCACTTT

d_call: .
clone_size: .
j_call: TRBJ2-7
v_call: TRBV21-1
cdr3_aa: CASSKEVRGRGLSHEQYF
cdr3_nt: TGTGCCAGCAGCAAAGAGGTAAGGGGCAGGGGCCTCTCCCACGAGCAGTACTTC

d_call: TRBD1
clone_size: .
j_call: TRBJ1-2
v_call: TRBV24-1
cdr3_aa: CATSETGNGYTF
cdr3_nt: TGTGCCACCAGTGAGACAGGGAATGGCTACACCTTC

d_call: .
clone_size: .
j_call: TRBJ2-5
v_call: TRBV21-1
cdr3_aa: CASSKKRGVQETQYF
cdr3_nt: TGTGCCAGCAGCAAAAAACGGGGAGTCCAAGAGACCCAGTACTTC

d_call: .
clone_size: .
j_call: TRBJ1-1
v_call: TRBV21-1
cdr3_aa: CASSKVGPGTGNTEAFF
cdr3_nt: .

d_call: TRBD2
clone_size: .
j_call: TRBJ2-7
v_call: TRBV7-9
cdr3_aa: CASSPGGAYEQYF
cdr3_nt: TGTGCCAGCAGCCCGGGGGGGGCCTACGAGCAGTACTTC

d_call: TRBD1
clone_size: .
j_call: TRBJ2-5
v_call: TRBV2
cdr3_aa: CASSADRATKETQYF
cdr3_nt: TGTGCCAGCAGCGCGGACAGGGCCACAAAAGAGACCCAGTACTTC

d_call: TRBD1
clone_size: few
j_call: TRBJ1-1
v_call: TRBV10-3
cdr3_aa: CAITDPTTGKGTEAFF
cdr3_nt: TGTGCCATCACTGATCCCACGACAGGGAAAGGGACTGAAGCTTTCTTT

d_call: TRBD1
clone_size: once
j_call: TRBJ2-2
v_call: TRBV7-8
cdr3_aa: CASAGTVSTGELFF
cdr3_nt: TGTGCCAGCGCCGGGACAGTATCTACCGGGGAGCTGTTTTTT

d_call: .
clone_size: .
j_call: TRBJ1-1
v_call: TRBV6-5
cdr3_aa: CASSYKGSPEAFF
cdr3_nt: TGTGCCAGCAGTTATAAAGGGTCCCCTGAAGCTTTCTTT

d_call: TRBD1
clone_size: once
j_call: TRBJ1-4
v_call: TRBV2
cdr3_aa: CASSRQGSTNEKLFF
cdr3_nt: TGTGCCAGCAGTAGACAGGGTTCAACTAATGAAAAACTGTTTTTT